The rows below give T cell receptor beta chains drawn from one sample of a study of blood T cell repertoires in COVID-19. Libraries were prepared by immunoSEQ multiplex PCR; TCRdb keeps only in-frame clonotypes and omits some of them. The sample has 100,000 to 150,000 clones, roughly four fifths seen once. The source material was peripheral blood. These receptors all stem from a man in his 60s with acute or convalescent COVID-19. Each CDR3 is given with its conserved first and last residue. Fields, in order: J gene, D gene, clone size, V gene, CDR3 protein, CDR3 DNA. A D gene is named only where the DNA matches it firmly. A clone size is listed for some rows: how often the clone was seen (once, few, many), or a class if it is expanded.

J: TRBJ1-1
D: TRBD1
size: -
V: TRBV18
CDR3: CASSLMGGQENTEAFF
DNA: TGTGCCAGCTCTCTGATGGGGGGACAGGAGAACACTGAAGCTTTCTTT

J: TRBJ1-1
D: -
size: -
V: TRBV2
CDR3: CASKDSLNTEAFF
DNA: TGTGCCAGCAAAGACAGCCTGAACACTGAAGCTTTCTTT

J: TRBJ2-1
D: TRBD2
size: -
V: TRBV19
CDR3: CASSHPLGGRGVRTGNEQFF
DNA: TGTGCCAGTAGTCACCCACTTGGCGGGCGGGGGGTAAGAACTGGCAATGAGCAGTTCTTC

J: TRBJ1-1
D: -
size: -
V: TRBV12-5
CDR3: CASGPRGGQTEAFF
DNA: TGTGCTAGTGGTCCTCGAGGAGGGCAAACTGAAGCTTTCTTT

J: TRBJ2-2
D: -
size: -
V: TRBV9
CDR3: CASSVASKVTGELFF
DNA: TGTGCCAGCAGCGTCGCTAGCAAGGTCACCGGGGAGCTGTTTTTT

J: TRBJ2-7
D: TRBD2
size: -
V: TRBV4-1
CDR3: CASSQSGLAGGHHEQYF
DNA: TGCGCCAGCAGCCAGTCGGGACTAGCGGGAGGGCATCACGAGCAGTACTTC

J: TRBJ2-7
D: -
size: few
V: TRBV11-3
CDR3: CASSLDRSYEQYF
DNA: TGTGCCAGCAGCTTAGATAGGAGCTACGAGCAGTACTTC

J: TRBJ2-7
D: -
size: -
V: TRBV5-4
CDR3: CASSLLQGEQYF
DNA: TGTGCCAGCAGCTTGTTACAGGGCGAGCAGTACTTC

J: TRBJ2-2
D: TRBD2
size: -
V: TRBV5-1
CDR3: CASSPTSGRTYTGELFF
DNA: TGCGCCAGCAGCCCGACTAGCGGGAGAACGTACACCGGGGAGCTGTTTTTT

J: TRBJ2-1
D: TRBD2
size: -
V: TRBV27
CDR3: CASSLMLAGANEQFF
DNA: TGTGCCAGCAGTTTAATGTTAGCGGGAGCGAATGAGCAGTTCTTC

J: TRBJ2-5
D: -
size: -
V: TRBV23-1
CDR3: CASSPQGRKETQYF
DNA: TGCGCCAGCAGCCCACAGGGACGAAAAGAGACCCAGTACTTC

J: TRBJ1-1
D: TRBD1
size: -
V: TRBV7-9
CDR3: CASRPDRGTEAFF
DNA: TGTGCCAGCAGACCGGACAGGGGCACTGAAGCTTTCTTT

J: TRBJ2-1
D: TRBD2
size: -
V: TRBV5-1
CDR3: CASSLGAGGPGEQFF
DNA: TGCGCCAGCAGCTTGGGGGCGGGGGGGCCCGGGGAGCAGTTCTTC

J: TRBJ1-5
D: -
size: -
V: TRBV15
CDR3: CATSRAMGLYSNQPQHF
DNA: TGTGCCACCAGCAGAGCGATGGGACTTTATAGCAATCAGCCCCAGCATTTT

J: TRBJ1-5
D: -
size: few
V: TRBV6-5
CDR3: CASSYTTGSDQPQHF
DNA: TGTGCCAGCAGTTACACGACAGGATCCGATCAGCCCCAGCATTTT

J: TRBJ2-3
D: TRBD2
size: -
V: TRBV7-3
CDR3: CASSLRTSRTDTQYF
DNA: TGTGCCAGCAGCCTAAGGACTAGCAGGACAGATACGCAGTATTTT

J: TRBJ1-1
D: TRBD1
size: few
V: TRBV29-1
CDR3: CSVRRDRGAFF
DNA: TGCAGCGTCCGTCGGGACAGGGGCGCTTTCTTT

J: TRBJ2-7
D: TRBD2
size: -
V: TRBV6-2/TRBV6-3
CDR3: CASSYGSAGVLDEQYF
DNA: TGTGCCAGCAGTTACGGAAGTGCGGGAGTGCTTGACGAGCAGTACTTC

J: TRBJ1-5
D: -
size: -
V: TRBV15
CDR3: CATSRGRPGYSNQPQHF
DNA: TGTGCCACCAGCAGAGGACGGCCAGGGTATAGCAATCAGCCCCAGCATTTT

J: TRBJ2-2
D: -
size: -
V: TRBV10-2
CDR3: CASSVTSNRELFF
DNA: TGCGCCAGCAGTGTAACTAGCAACCGGGAGCTGTTTTTT

J: TRBJ1-2
D: TRBD1
size: -
V: TRBV3-1/TRBV3-2
CDR3: CASSRTGGVNGYTF
DNA: TGTGCCAGCAGCCGCACAGGGGGTGTTAATGGCTACACCTTC

J: TRBJ2-1
D: -
size: -
V: TRBV18
CDR3: CASSYGSSNEQFF
DNA: TGTGCCAGCTCATATGGGAGTTCCAATGAGCAGTTCTTC

J: TRBJ2-7
D: -
size: -
V: TRBV19
CDR3: CASNPGVANYEQYF
DNA: TGTGCCAGTAATCCGGGAGTTGCAAACTACGAGCAGTACTTC

J: TRBJ2-7
D: -
size: -
V: TRBV24-1
CDR3: CATSGTASSYEQYF
DNA: TGTGCCACCAGTGGGACAGCTTCCTCCTACGAGCAGTACTTC

J: TRBJ1-1
D: TRBD1
size: -
V: TRBV6-5
CDR3: CASSYPDRLTEAFF
DNA: TGTGCCAGCAGTTACCCGGACAGGTTAACTGAAGCTTTCTTT

J: TRBJ1-2
D: TRBD1
size: -
V: TRBV6-6
CDR3: CASRTGQGSNYGYTF
DNA: TGTGCCAGCAGAACAGGACAGGGGAGTAACTATGGCTACACCTTC

J: TRBJ1-1
D: -
size: -
V: TRBV5-6
CDR3: CASSLAPGNTEAFF
DNA: TGTGCCAGCAGCTTGGCCCCAGGTAACACTGAAGCTTTCTTT

J: TRBJ2-7
D: -
size: -
V: TRBV6-5
CDR3: CASSYGSAGDSYEQYF
DNA: TGTGCCAGCAGTTATGGTTCGGCAGGCGATTCCTACGAGCAGTACTTC

J: TRBJ2-7
D: TRBD1
size: few
V: TRBV24-1
CDR3: CATSDTTGGVPYEQYF
DNA: TGTGCCACCAGTGATACGACAGGGGGCGTCCCCTACGAGCAGTACTTC

J: TRBJ1-1
D: -
size: few
V: TRBV5-6
CDR3: CASSLTGGKNTEAFF
DNA: TGTGCCAGCAGCTTAACTGGCGGGAAGAACACTGAAGCTTTCTTT

J: TRBJ1-5
D: -
size: -
V: TRBV7-5
CDR3: CVRSFGGQGARCCQPQHF
DNA: TGTGTCAGAAGCTTCGGAGGACAGGGGGCGCGTTGTTGTCAGCCCCAGCATTTT

J: TRBJ1-5
D: TRBD1
size: -
V: TRBV27
CDR3: CASSRTGDPPQHF
DNA: TGTGCCAGCAGTCGGACAGGGGATCCGCCCCAGCATTTT

J: TRBJ2-7
D: TRBD1
size: -
V: TRBV10-2
CDR3: CASSESAGTGNYEQYF
DNA: TGCGCCAGCAGTGAGTCGGCCGGGACAGGGAATTACGAGCAGTACTTC

J: TRBJ2-7
D: -
size: -
V: TRBV5-8
CDR3: CASSLIIRTADTYEQYF
DNA: TGTGCCAGCAGCTTGATCATCAGGACAGCTGATACCTACGAGCAGTACTTC

J: TRBJ1-5
D: TRBD1
size: -
V: TRBV6-5
CDR3: CASSNRGGNQPQHF
DNA: TGTGCCAGCAGTAACAGGGGTGGCAATCAGCCCCAGCATTTT

J: TRBJ1-2
D: TRBD1
size: -
V: TRBV5-1
CDR3: CASSLTGTERGYTF
DNA: TGCGCCAGCAGCTTAACGGGGACAGAGCGCGGCTACACCTTC

J: TRBJ2-5
D: TRBD2
size: -
V: TRBV25-1
CDR3: CASSEWGTTKETQYF
DNA: TGTGCCAGCAGTGAATGGGGGACTACGAAAGAGACCCAGTACTTC

J: TRBJ2-5
D: TRBD1
size: -
V: TRBV7-6
CDR3: CASSLEDRRLVTQYF
DNA: TGTGCCAGCAGCTTAGAGGACAGGAGACTTGTGACCCAGTACTTC

J: TRBJ2-5
D: TRBD1
size: -
V: TRBV5-6
CDR3: CASSLFLTGVETQYF
DNA: TGTGCCAGCAGCTTGTTTTTGACAGGGGTAGAGACCCAGTACTTC

J: TRBJ2-1
D: TRBD1
size: few
V: TRBV7-7
CDR3: CASSFSPGQVNEQFF
DNA: TGTGCCAGCAGCTTTTCACCGGGACAGGTAAATGAGCAGTTCTTC

J: TRBJ1-4
D: -
size: few
V: TRBV21-1
CDR3: CASRRVGQGAILPTNEKLFF
DNA: -

J: TRBJ1-1
D: TRBD1
size: -
V: TRBV5-1
CDR3: CASSMRPGQGTEAFF
DNA: TGCGCCAGCAGCATGAGGCCGGGACAGGGAACTGAAGCTTTCTTT